This T cell receptor beta chain was profiled in a study of blood T cell repertoires in COVID-19. CDR1 ENHRY and CDR2 SYGVKD come from the germline V gene. The CDR3 contains 11 residues. Per the authors' pipeline: The assay estimated nucleated cells by amplifying reference gene primers. Only in-frame clones appear in the TCRdb table, and some are missing; sequencing was by immunoSEQ multiplex PCR. Clone size and V and J calls were adopted from that table, with D and trimming inferred from the DNA. This sample carries about 90,000 clones, around nine tenths of them seen once, and the ten largest clones take about 1.8%. Turning to this clone: One end of the junction does not line up with germline, which may come from a read error.

Sequencing used peripheral blood. The receptor's source is a man older than 75 with acute or convalescent COVID-19. The chain uses TRBV10-3 and TRBJ1-2, with 8 bases aligning to TRBD1. Here the CDR3 reads CAIGDPDRVNF. The CDR3 nucleotides are TGTGCCATCGGTGACCCGGACAGGGTAAACTTC.